Each of the 15 T cell receptor beta chains below was sequenced from the same sample in a study of cytomegalovirus exposure and HLA in healthy donors. PCR primers comprised 60 Vbeta and 13 Jbeta primers. The table came from immunoSEQ multiplex PCR; TCRdb's copy has only in-frame clones and leaves some out. This sample has around 180,000 clones; approximately 80% occur once, and the top ten carry about 2.4%. The material sequenced was PBMCs. The receptors here all came from a male donor in good health and CMV-seronegative.

The CDR3 nucleotides read TGTGCCATCAGCCCCGGGACTAGCGGGAGTTCCGGCGGGGAGCTGTTTTTT. Its protein product is CAISPGTSGSSGGELFF. The gene calls are TRBV10-3 and TRBJ1-3; 14 nucleotides line up with TRBD2. The J call could be wrong; TRBJ2-2 is a better fit for the DNA end. Germline loops: CDR1 ENHRY, CDR2 SYGVKD. The CDR3 has 17 residues.

This rearrangement joins TRBV29-1 to TRBJ2-5, with 7 bases that match TRBD1. Trimming at V came to 7 bases and at J to 2 bases, leaving 13 bases not matched to a gene. Germline loops: CDR1 SQVTM, CDR2 ANQGSEA. The CDR3 runs to 15 residues. CDR3 DNA: TGCAGCGCACGATCAGGGACAGTACATCAAGAGACCCAGTACTTC. This translates into CSARSGTVHQETQYF.

This clone has just a few counts. The chain combines TRBV7-2 with TRBJ1-6; D uncertain. There are 14 residues in the CDR3. The V gene's germline CDR1 is SGHTA and CDR2 FQGNSA. V was trimmed by 6 bases and J by 4 bases, leaving 10 bases between them. The CDR3 DNA reads TGTGCCAGCAGAGCGACGGTGTATAATTCACCCCTCCACTTT. Translating gives CASRATVYNSPLHF.

The V call is TRBV28, the J call TRBJ2-7; D unresolved. The CDR3 consists of 14 residues. CDR1 is MDHEN and CDR2 is SYDVKM in the germline V gene. Trimming pared 6 bases from V and 5 bases from J, leaving 17 bases between. CDR3 sequence (DNA): TGTGCCAGCAGACTTTTCGGAAAACGGGACGAGCAGTACTTC. Amino acids: CASRLFGKRDEQYF.

The sample holds a few counts of this clone. This sequence joins TRBV5-5 and TRBJ2-7, with TRBD2 as a possible D gene (6 bases). This CDR3 spans 15 amino acids. The germline V and J ends were trimmed by 4 bases and 6 bases, with 20 bases remaining between them. Germline V lookup: CDR1 SGHKS, CDR2 YYEKEE (reference sequence). Written as DNA, the CDR3 is TGTGCCAGCAGCCTCCGGTCTGGAGGGCCCCGCGAGCAGTACTTC. This sequence encodes CASSLRSGGPREQYF.

V usage is TRBV19 and J usage is TRBJ1-5; D possibly corresponds to TRBD1 (6 bases). V was pared by 0 bases and J by 3 bases, with 12 bases between. The CDR3 is made up of 16 amino acids. Germline loops: CDR1 LNHDA, CDR2 SQIVND (reference sequence). The CDR3 here is CASSIDHRTDNQPQHF. For the CDR3, the DNA is TGTGCCAGTAGTATAGATCATAGGACAGACAATCAGCCCCAGCATTTT.

The rearrangement uses TRBV6-5 and TRBJ2-3; TRBD2 agrees at 9 bases. CDR3 length equals 16 residues. V trimming: 0 bases; J trimming: 1 base; junction bases outside the gene matches: 2. Germline V gene lookup returns CDR1 MNHEY and CDR2 SVGAGI. CDR3 sequence reads: CASSYSSSGGTDTQYF. CDR3 nucleotide sequence: TGTGCCAGCAGTTACTCGTCTAGCGGGGGCACAGATACGCAGTATTTT.

The V gene is TRBV6-5, the J gene TRBJ2-6; 9 nucleotides match TRBD1. The V segment lost 4 bases and the J segment 8 bases; nucleotides outside the gene matches: 6. Germline CDR1 is MNHEY and CDR2 is SVGAGI. The CDR3 length is 15 residues. The CDR3 sequence: CASSSPGQGTNVLTF. The CDR3 coding sequence is TGTGCCAGCAGTTCCCCGGGACAGGGTACCAACGTCCTGACTTTC.

This chain links TRBV5-1 with TRBJ2-7; possible D gene TRBD1, 6 bases. The germline gives CDR1 SGHRS, CDR2 YFSETQ. The CDR3 covers 16 residues. Trimming stripped 4 bases from V and 0 bases from J, with 17 bases between. This CDR3 is CASSGRDKSYSYEQYF. Written as DNA, the CDR3 is TGCGCCAGCAGCGGCCGGGACAAGAGTTACTCCTACGAGCAGTACTTC.

The J gene is TRBJ2-2, the V gene TRBV6-5; D is ambiguous. Per the germline V gene, CDR1 is MNHEY and CDR2 is SVGAGI. V dropped 0 bases and J dropped 4 bases, with 6 bases sitting between them. This CDR3 is built from 14 residues. The CDR3 loop is CASSYSGPTGELFF. The CDR3 DNA is TGTGCCAGCAGTTACTCGGGCCCCACCGGGGAGCTGTTTTTT.

The V call is TRBV14, the J call TRBJ2-7, with a weak D call TRBD2 (6 bases). From germline, CDR1 is SGHDN and CDR2 FVKESK. V lost 6 bases to trimming and J lost 6 bases, with 9 bases between them. The CDR3 runs to 11 residues. CDR3 nucleotide sequence: TGTGCCAGCAGAAATAGCGGCGAGCAGTACTTC. Translated: CASRNSGEQYF. The full variable domain, in which reference TRBV14 and TRBJ2-7 provide the parts outside the CDR3, is EAGVTQFPSHSVIEKGQTVTLRCDPISGHDNLYWYRRVMGKEIKFLLHFVKESKQDESGMPNNRFLAERTGGTYSTLKVQPAELEDSGVYFCASRNSGEQYFGPGTRLTVT.

The chain joins TRBV5-1 to TRBJ1-4; no definite D call. Per the germline V gene, CDR1 is SGHRS and CDR2 is YFSETQ. Trimming pared 1 base from V and 5 bases from J, leaving 12 bases between. This CDR3 has 15 residues. CDR3: CASSLPDGGNEKLFF. CDR3 DNA sequence: TGCGCCAGCAGCTTGCCGGACGGAGGGAATGAAAAACTGTTTTTT.

The chain joins TRBV5-6 to TRBJ1-4, with a possible D match to TRBD1 (6 bases). This CDR3 region has 16 residues. V shed 0 bases and J shed 3 bases, with 12 bases lying between them. From germline, CDR1 is SGHDT and CDR2 YYEEEE. CDR3 in DNA: TGTGCCAGCAGCTTGGTTGGGGGCGCGCCTAATGAAAAACTGTTTTTT. Its protein product is CASSLVGGAPNEKLFF.

This chain uses TRBV7-6 with TRBJ2-5; 7 bases are a match to TRBD1. This CDR3 is built from 15 residues. J was trimmed by 4 bases and V by 1 base; bases with no gene match: 6. Germline values: CDR1 SGHVS, CDR2 FNYEAQ. The CDR3 region is CASSLGQAGGETQYF. The CDR3 coding sequence is TGTGCCAGCAGCTTAGGACAGGCAGGGGGAGAGACCCAGTACTTC.

The V and J genes are TRBV6-5 and TRBJ1-2; the match to TRBD1 covers 10 bases. The CDR3 spans 13 residues. The trim removed 6 bases at V and 5 bases at J, leaving 3 bases unmatched. In germline, CDR1 is MNHEY, CDR2 SVGAGI. The CDR3 DNA is TGTGCCAGCAGCCAGGACAGGGGGTATGGCTACACCTTC. Amino acids: CASSQDRGYGYTF.